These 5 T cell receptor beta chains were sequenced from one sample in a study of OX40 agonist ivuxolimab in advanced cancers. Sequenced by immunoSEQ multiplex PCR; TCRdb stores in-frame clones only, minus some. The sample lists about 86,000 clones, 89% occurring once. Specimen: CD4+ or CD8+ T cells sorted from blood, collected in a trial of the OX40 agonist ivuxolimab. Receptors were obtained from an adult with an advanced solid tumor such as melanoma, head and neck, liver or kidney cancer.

This CDR3 reads CASSEPADEQFF. CDR3 coding DNA: TGTGCCAGCAGTGAACCCGCGGATGAGCAGTTCTTC. The gene calls are TRBV6-1 and TRBJ2-1; D is undetermined. This CDR3 has 12 amino acids. The V and J ends lost 2 bases and 8 bases respectively, with 7 bases between them. The germline gives CDR1 MNHNS, CDR2 SASEGT.

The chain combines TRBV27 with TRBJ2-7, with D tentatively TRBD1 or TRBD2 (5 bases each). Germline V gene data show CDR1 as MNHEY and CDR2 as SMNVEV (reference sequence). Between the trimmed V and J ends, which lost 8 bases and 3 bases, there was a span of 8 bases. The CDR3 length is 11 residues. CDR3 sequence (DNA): TGTGCCAGCCGGGACCGCTACGAGCAGTACGTC. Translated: CASRDRYEQYV.

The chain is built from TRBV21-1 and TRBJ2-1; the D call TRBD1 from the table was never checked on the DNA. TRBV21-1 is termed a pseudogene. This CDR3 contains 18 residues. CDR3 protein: CASSNTDPRDRELNEQFF. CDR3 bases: TGTGCCAGCAGCAACACCGACCCCCGGGACAGGGAACTGAATGAGCAGTTCTTC.

In DNA, the CDR3 is TGCGCCAGCAGCTTGGAAACTGGGACAGCTTATGGCTACACCTTC. Translation gives CASSLETGTAYGYTF. The chain employs TRBV5-1 and TRBJ1-2; 7 nucleotides match TRBD1. In germline, CDR1 is SGHRS, CDR2 YFSETQ. V shed 0 bases, J shed 5 bases, and the junction held 7 bases outside the gene matches. This CDR3 has 15 residues. Combining the CDR3 with reference TRBV5-1 and TRBJ1-2 gives the whole variable domain KAGVTQTPRYLIKTRGQQVTLSCSPISGHRSVSWYQQTPGQGLQFLFEYFSETQRNKGNFPGRFSGRQFSNSRSEMNVSTLELGDSALYLCASSLETGTAYGYTFGSGTRLTVV.

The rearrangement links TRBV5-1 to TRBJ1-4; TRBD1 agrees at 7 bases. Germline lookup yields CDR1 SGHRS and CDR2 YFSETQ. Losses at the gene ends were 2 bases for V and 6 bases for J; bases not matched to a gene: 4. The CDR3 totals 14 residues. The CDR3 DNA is TGCGCCAGCAGCTTACAGGGGTATGATGAAAAACTGTTTTTT. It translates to CASSLQGYDEKLFF.